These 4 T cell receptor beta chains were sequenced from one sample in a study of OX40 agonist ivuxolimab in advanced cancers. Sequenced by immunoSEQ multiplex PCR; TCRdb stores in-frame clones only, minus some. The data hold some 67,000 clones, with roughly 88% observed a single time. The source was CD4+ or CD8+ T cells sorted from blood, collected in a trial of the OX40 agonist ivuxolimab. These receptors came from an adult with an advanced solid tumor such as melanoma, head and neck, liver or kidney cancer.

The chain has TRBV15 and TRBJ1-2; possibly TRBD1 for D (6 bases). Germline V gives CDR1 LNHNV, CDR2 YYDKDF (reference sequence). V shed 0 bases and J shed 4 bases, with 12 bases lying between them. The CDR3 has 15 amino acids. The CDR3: CATSRDLGGPYGYTF. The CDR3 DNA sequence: TGTGCCACCAGCAGAGATCTTGGGGGGCCCTATGGCTACACCTTC. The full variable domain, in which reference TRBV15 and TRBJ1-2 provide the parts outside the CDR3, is DAMVIQNPRYQVTQFGKPVTLSCSQTLNHNVMYWYQQKSSQAPKLLFHYYDKDFNNEADTPDNFQSRRPNTSFCFLDIRSPGLGDTAMYLCATSRDLGGPYGYTFGSGTRLTVV.

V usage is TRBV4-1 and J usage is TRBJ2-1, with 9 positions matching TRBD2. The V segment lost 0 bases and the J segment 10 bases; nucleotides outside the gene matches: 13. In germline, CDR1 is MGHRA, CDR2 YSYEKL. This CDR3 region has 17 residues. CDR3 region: CASSQEWESGRWGEQFF. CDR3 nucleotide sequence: TGCGCCAGCAGCCAAGAGTGGGAAAGCGGGAGGTGGGGAGAGCAGTTCTTC.

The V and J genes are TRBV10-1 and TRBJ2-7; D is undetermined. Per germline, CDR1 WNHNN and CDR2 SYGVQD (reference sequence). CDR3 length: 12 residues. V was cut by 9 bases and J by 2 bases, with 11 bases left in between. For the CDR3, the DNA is TGCGCCAGGCCTCGGCCTGCCTACGAGCAGTACTTC. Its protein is CARPRPAYEQYF.

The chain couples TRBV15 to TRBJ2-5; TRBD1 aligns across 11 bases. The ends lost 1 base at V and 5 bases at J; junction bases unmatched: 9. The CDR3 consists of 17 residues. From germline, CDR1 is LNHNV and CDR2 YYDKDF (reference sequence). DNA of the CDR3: TGTGCCACCAGCAGAGCCCCGGGACAGGGGGGAAGGGAGACCCAGTACTTC. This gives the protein CATSRAPGQGGRETQYF.